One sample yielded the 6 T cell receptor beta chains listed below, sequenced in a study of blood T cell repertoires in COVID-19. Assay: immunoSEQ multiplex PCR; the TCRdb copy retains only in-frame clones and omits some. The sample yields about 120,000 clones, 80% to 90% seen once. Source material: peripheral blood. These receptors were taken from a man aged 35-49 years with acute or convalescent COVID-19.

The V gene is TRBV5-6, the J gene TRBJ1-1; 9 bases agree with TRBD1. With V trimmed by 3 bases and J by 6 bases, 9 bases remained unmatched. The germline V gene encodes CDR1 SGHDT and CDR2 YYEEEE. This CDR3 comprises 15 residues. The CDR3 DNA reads TGTGCCAGCAGCTGGGTTACAGGGGGCTTGTCTGAAGCTTTCTTT. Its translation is CASSWVTGGLSEAFF.

The chain's CDR3 is CASSEIAWQPQHF. In nucleotides, the CDR3 is TGTGCCAGCAGTGAAATAGCCTGGCAGCCCCAGCATTTT. The V call is TRBV6-1, the J call TRBJ1-5; D is undetermined. The V end was cut by 2 bases, the J end by 7 bases, with 9 bases between. The CDR3 has 13 amino acids. Germline V gene sequence: CDR1 MNHNS, CDR2 SASEGT.

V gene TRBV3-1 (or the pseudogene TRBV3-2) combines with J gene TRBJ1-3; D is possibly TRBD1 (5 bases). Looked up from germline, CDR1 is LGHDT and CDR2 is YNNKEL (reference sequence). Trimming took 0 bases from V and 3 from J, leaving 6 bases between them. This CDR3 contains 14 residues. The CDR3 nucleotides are TGTGCCAGCAGCCAAGACAGGGTTGGAAACACCATATATTTT. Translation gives CASSQDRVGNTIYF.

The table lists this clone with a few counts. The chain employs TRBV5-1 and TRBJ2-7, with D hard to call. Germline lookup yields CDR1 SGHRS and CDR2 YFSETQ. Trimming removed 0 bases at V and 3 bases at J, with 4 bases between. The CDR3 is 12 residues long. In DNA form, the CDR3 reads TGCGCCAGCAGCTTGGACAACTACGAGCAGTACTTC. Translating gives CASSLDNYEQYF.

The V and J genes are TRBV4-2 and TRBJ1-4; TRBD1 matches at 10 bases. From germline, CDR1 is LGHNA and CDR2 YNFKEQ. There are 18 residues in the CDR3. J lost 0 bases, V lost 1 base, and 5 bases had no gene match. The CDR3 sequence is CASSQGRQGAATNEKLFF. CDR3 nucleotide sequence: TGTGCCAGCAGCCAAGGTCGACAGGGGGCAGCAACTAATGAAAAACTGTTTTTT.

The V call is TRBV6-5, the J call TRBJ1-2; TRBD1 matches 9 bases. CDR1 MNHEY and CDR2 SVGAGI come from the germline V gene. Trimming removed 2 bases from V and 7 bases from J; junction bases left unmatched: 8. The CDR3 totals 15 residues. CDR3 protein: CASSYVQGASGGYTF. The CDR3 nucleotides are TGTGCCAGCAGTTACGTACAGGGGGCCTCCGGTGGCTACACCTTC.